This record looks at one T cell receptor beta chain sequence and its context. The entry originates in a study of blood T cell repertoires in COVID-19. Study in general: The cDNA or gDNA used as material had been derived from T cells, B-cell-depleted T cells, or PBMCs.

Some clones are missing from TCRdb's copy, which holds only in-frame ones; the method was immunoSEQ multiplex PCR. In the table there are tens of thousands of clones, about 92% of which are singletons. From germline, CDR1 is MNHNY and CDR2 SVGAGI (reference sequence). The CDR3 covers 14 residues. Trimming at V came to 5 bases and at J to 4 bases, leaving 6 bases not matched to a gene. Sequences were obtained from peripheral blood. The chain uses TRBV6-6 and TRBJ2-7; 9 bases fit TRBD1. This clonotype was obtained from a man in his 70s with active COVID-19. The CDR3 here is CASSDTGGRYEQYF. CDR3 bases: TGTGCCAGCAGTGACACAGGGGGCAGGTACGAGCAGTACTTC.